The clone carrying this T cell receptor beta chain was counted ten times or more. Amplified TCR beta CDR3 regions came from RNA transcripts. A first-round RT-PCR of the TCR CDR3 used the HTBI primer set. TCRdb passed the multiplex PCR reads through MiXCR, listing each CDR3 protein once. Here the sample spans 540,000 or so distinct CDR3 sequences, 15% to 19% being singletons. The CDR3 spans 14 residues. The V gene end was trimmed by 4 bases and the J gene end by 0 bases; junction bases not matched to a gene: 2. From germline, CDR1 is LGHDT and CDR2 YNNKEL (reference sequence). The entry originates in a study of T cells in Graves' hyperthyroidism and ophthalmopathy.

The source is a woman in her twenties or thirties with Graves' hyperthyroidism. The V call is TRBV3-1, the J call TRBJ1-1, with TRBD1 matching over 7 bases. Sequencing input: blood. This CDR3 reads CASSRGTVNTEAFF. CDR3 DNA: TGTGCCAGCAGCCGGGGGACAGTGAACACTGAAGCTTTCTTT.